The clone carrying this TCR beta chain is identified as medium-sized from frequency. The antigen is unknown. TRB amplification used around 260 ng of peripheral blood genomic DNA. These data are taken from a study of T cell clusters in autoimmune cytopenias. Study in general: The median distinct TRB clonotype count was about 2,000 per sample, from a median roughly 51,000 reads.

The CDR3 runs 14 residues. Germline CDR1 is GTSNPN and CDR2 is SVGIG (reference sequence). Study-wide results and limits: Primary autoimmune cytopenia patients appeared to lack physiological T cell clusters present in healthy donors.

TRB rearrangements were amplified by touch-down multiplex PCR with mixed TRB-A/B primers. Reanalyzing the multiplex PCR reads, TCRdb keeps one entry per CDR3 protein, without DNA. The sample is made up of 5,500 to 6,500 distinct CDR3 sequences, and the top ten hold about 22% of it. These data were also reused for a study on T cell repertoires in aging, cancer and after chemotherapy. That study adds: Age-matched healthy donors had significantly more diverse, less clonal blood TCR repertoires than untreated cancer patients. Healthy donors lost TCR diversity with age mainly through richness, cancer patients through richness and evenness.

This chain links TRBV30 with TRBJ2-1; TCRdb reports TRBD1, a call that lacks DNA to check it against. Sequenced material: peripheral blood. The origin of this receptor is a human donor in good health. The CDR3 reads CASKDRDGGNEQFF.